The clone carrying this TCR beta chain was detected only a few times. Its antigen is currently unknown. This sample stems from a study of beta chain features in type 1 diabetes. Study-wide findings and caveats: All four CD4+ subsets of Type 1 diabetes patients contained TCRB CDR3s that were moderately but significantly shorter.

Germline CDR1 and CDR2: SNHLY and FYNNEI. This CDR3 is 11 amino acids long. V lost 6 bases and J lost 6, with 9 bases in between. The whole isolated RNA underwent reverse transcription, so sequencing captured expressed TCRB transcripts. Some clones are missing from TCRdb's copy, which holds only in-frame ones; the method was immunoSEQ multiplex PCR. The repertoire includes more than 250,000 clones, about 15% of them detected once, and 0.015% to 0.017% sits in the top ten. The V gene is TRBV2, the J gene TRBJ2-7, with D possibly matching TRBD2 (6 bases). Sequenced input: naive CD4+ T cells from blood. This clonotype originated in a man aged 18 to 29 with type 1 diabetes. The CDR3 here is CASRYSGEQYF. CDR3 DNA sequence: TGTGCCAGCAGGTATAGCGGCGAGCAGTACTTC.